Following are 8 T cell receptor beta chains from one sample sequenced in a study of T cells after yellow fever vaccination. TCRdb ran MiXCR on the 5' RACE reads and lists one entry per CDR3 protein. Of more than 300,000 distinct CDR3 sequences in the sample, around 7% were seen once. This specimen consisted of PBMCs, obtained approximately 40 days after the first yellow fever vaccination. The receptors shown here come from a man between 18 and 35 years old who received the YFV17D yellow fever vaccine.

The J gene is TRBJ2-5, the V gene TRBV7-2; 10 bases agree with TRBD2. V shed 1 base, J shed 5 bases, and the junction held 7 bases outside the gene matches. The CDR3 extends over 16 amino acids. CDR1 and CDR2 from the germline V gene are SGHTA and FQGNSA. For the CDR3, the DNA is TGTGCCAGCAGCTTAGTGGCTAGCGGGGGAGATGAGACCCAGTACTTC. Amino acid sequence: CASSLVASGGDETQYF.

The gene calls are TRBV7-3 and TRBJ2-1, with 7 positions matching TRBD1. CDR1 is SGHTA and CDR2 is FQGTGA in the germline V gene. V shed 8 bases and J 8 bases; nucleotides not matched to a gene: 9. The CDR3 length is 13 residues. DNA for the CDR3: TGTGCCAGCTCTTTCGGGCAGGGGGATGAGCAGTTCTTC. This encodes CASSFGQGDEQFF.

Ten or more counts support this clonotype. The V and J genes are TRBV12-3 or TRBV12-4 and TRBJ1-5; no clear D gene. V was cut by 3 bases and J by 3 bases, with 9 bases left in between. The CDR3 runs 14 residues. The CDR3 spells CASSFGQFNQPQHF. The CDR3 DNA follows: TGTGCCAGCAGTTTCGGGCAGTTCAATCAGCCCCAGCATTTT.

The table lists this clonotype with many counts. This chain links TRBV6-2 or TRBV6-3 with TRBJ2-4, with 7 bases aligning to TRBD1. The CDR3 sequence is 18 residues long. J was trimmed by 9 bases and V by 0 bases; bases with no gene match: 17. CDR1 and CDR2 (germline): MNHEY, SVGEGT. This CDR3 reads CASSYSTGRGSSWGIQYF. The CDR3 bases are TGTGCCAGCAGTTACTCGACTGGCAGGGGGTCCTCATGGGGCATTCAGTACTTC.

This clonotype was detected many times. V is TRBV7-2 and J is TRBJ2-3; 11 bases map to TRBD2. Germline loops: CDR1 SGHTA, CDR2 FQGNSA. The V gene end was trimmed by 5 bases and the J gene end by 3 bases; junction bases not matched to a gene: 4. This CDR3 has 15 amino acids. CDR3 DNA sequence: TGTGCCAGCAGCCCCCGACTAGCGGGGACAGATACGCAGTATTTT. Translation: CASSPRLAGTDTQYF.

This clonotype was seen repeatedly, ten times or more. This chain joins TRBV4-3 and TRBJ1-1, with D unclear. V lost 0 bases and J lost 0, with 5 bases in between. Germline CDR1 LGHNA, CDR2 YSLEER. The CDR3 runs 14 residues. The CDR3 sequence is CASSQDGMNTEAFF. Written as DNA, the CDR3 is TGCGCCAGCAGCCAAGATGGGATGAACACTGAAGCTTTCTTT.

This chain joins TRBV7-8 and TRBJ2-3, with D uncertain. Germline V CDR1 and CDR2: SGHVS, FQNEAQ. V lost 1 base and J 4 bases, leaving 9 bases between the germline ends. The CDR3 has 14 amino acids. The CDR3 nucleotides read TGTGCCAGCAGCTTAGGGGCAATTGCAGATACGCAGTATTTT. It encodes CASSLGAIADTQYF.

This clonotype has just a few counts. The rearrangement uses TRBV4-1 and TRBJ1-1; D might be TRBD1 (5 bases). This CDR3 is built from 13 residues. The V gene's germline CDR1 is MGHRA and CDR2 YSYEKL. V lost 1 base to trimming and J lost 6 bases, with 9 bases between them. In DNA form, the CDR3 reads TGCGCCAGCAGCCAAGGTCCAGGGTCTGAAGCTTTCTTT. Encoded protein: CASSQGPGSEAFF.